The T cell receptor (beta chain) under discussion was sequenced for a study of monozygotic twins with inflammatory bowel disease. General study points: The results supported no single strong signal or clonotype associated with IBD.

Comment on this clonotype: What it recognizes is unknown.

Total RNA input per TCR library was 3500 ng. Template switching incorporated UMIs with a 6-nucleotide sample barcode. TCRdb reanalyzed the 5' RACE reads and collapses them to one entry per CDR3 protein, without DNA. The listing contains approximately 400,000 distinct CDR3 sequences. Germline CDR1 and CDR2: DFQATT and SNEGSKA (reference sequence). This CDR3 is built from 14 residues. The sequencing sample was made of blood. The chain recombines TRBV20-1 with TRBJ1-4; the TCRdb call, TRBD1, lacks DNA for checking. The TCR comes from a human donor with ulcerative colitis or Crohn's disease, or a healthy co-twin of an affected twin (not recorded which). The CDR3 is CSADTGTGGEKLFF.